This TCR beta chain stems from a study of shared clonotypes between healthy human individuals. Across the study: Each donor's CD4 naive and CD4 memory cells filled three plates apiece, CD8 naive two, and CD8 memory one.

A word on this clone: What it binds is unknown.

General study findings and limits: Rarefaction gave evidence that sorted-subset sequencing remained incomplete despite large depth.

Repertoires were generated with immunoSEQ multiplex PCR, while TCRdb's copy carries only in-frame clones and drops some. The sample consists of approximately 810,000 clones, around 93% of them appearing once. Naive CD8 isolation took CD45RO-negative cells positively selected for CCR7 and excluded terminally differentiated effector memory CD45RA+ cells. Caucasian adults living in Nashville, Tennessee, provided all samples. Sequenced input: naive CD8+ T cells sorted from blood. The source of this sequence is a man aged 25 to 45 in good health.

CDR3 residues: CASSSPPTPVLTF. CDR3 bases: TGTGCCAGCAGCTCCCCACCCACGCCCGTCCTGACTTTC. The rearrangement joins TRBV11-2 to TRBJ2-6; D not certain. Germline V gene sequence: CDR1 SGHAT, CDR2 FQNNGV. The CDR3 consists of 13 residues. Trimming pared 4 bases from V and 12 bases from J, leaving 13 bases between.